The 7 T cell receptor beta chains presented below share a single source sample, sequenced in a study of blood T cell repertoires in COVID-19. Using immunoSEQ multiplex PCR, the repertoire was profiled, and TCRdb retains in-frame clones only, with some absent. The sample includes 250,000 to 350,000 clones, 87% seen only once; the top ten take roughly 5.2%. The sample taken for sequencing was PBMCs or T cells enriched from blood (not recorded which). Source of these receptors: a woman in her thirties who had recovered from COVID-19.

This chain links TRBV6-5 with TRBJ2-1, with 7 nucleotides matching TRBD2. The trim removed 6 bases at V and 6 bases at J, leaving 2 bases unmatched. Germline V CDR1 and CDR2: MNHEY, SVGAGI. The CDR3 is 12 residues long. This chain's CDR3 is CASRWGGNEQFF. CDR3 nucleotides: TGTGCCAGCAGGTGGGGGGGCAATGAGCAGTTCTTC.

The V gene is TRBV5-6, the J gene TRBJ2-5; 7 nucleotides line up with TRBD2. Germline V gene lookup returns CDR1 SGHDT and CDR2 YYEEEE. V trimming: 2 bases; J trimming: 5 bases; junction bases outside the gene matches: 6. This CDR3 is 14 amino acids long. CDR3 sequence: CASSLGTIRETQYF. In DNA, the CDR3 is TGTGCCAGCAGCTTAGGGACTATTAGGGAGACCCAGTACTTC.

The chain is built from TRBV15 and TRBJ2-1; 14 bases are shared with TRBD2. The CDR3 extends over 14 amino acids. Germline lookup yields CDR1 LNHNV and CDR2 YYDKDF (reference sequence). Trimming cost V 7 bases and J 9 bases; bases outside gene matches: 5. The CDR3: CATKGLAGAGEQFF. CDR3 nucleotide sequence: TGTGCCACCAAGGGACTAGCGGGGGCCGGTGAGCAGTTCTTC.

This chain uses TRBV7-9 with TRBJ1-6; D is uncertain. The CDR3 covers 15 residues. V lost 3 bases to trimming and J lost 7 bases, with 13 bases between them. Germline lookup yields CDR1 SEHNR and CDR2 FQNEAQ (reference sequence). The CDR3 spells CASSFGDPTNSPLHF. CDR3 DNA sequence: TGTGCCAGCAGCTTCGGGGATCCCACAAATTCACCCCTCCACTTT.

The rearrangement joins TRBV19 to TRBJ2-2; D ambiguous. The germline gives CDR1 LNHDA, CDR2 SQIVND (reference sequence). V was clipped by 4 bases and J by 8 bases, with 11 bases between them. The length of the CDR3 is 13 residues. DNA for the CDR3: TGTGCCAGTAGTACCCTCCCGGAGGGGGAGCTGTTTTTT. Amino acids: CASSTLPEGELFF.

About this clone itself: Other nucleotide sequences from this sample produce the same CDR3. The rearrangement links TRBV5-1 to TRBJ2-7; 7 nucleotides align to TRBD1. CDR1 and CDR2 (germline): SGHRS, YFSETQ. CDR3 length equals 13 residues. Unmatched junction bases numbered 4, after V lost 4 bases and J lost 3 bases. CDR3 amino acids: CASSRRDSYEQYF. The CDR3 DNA is TGCGCCAGCAGCCGACGGGACAGCTACGAGCAGTACTTC.

V usage is TRBV7-6 and J usage is TRBJ2-2, with a weak D call TRBD1 (5 bases). CDR1 is SGHVS, CDR2 FNYEAQ, per germline. CDR3 length: 15 residues. Between the trimmed V and J ends, which lost 5 bases and 4 bases, there was a span of 14 bases. The CDR3 spells CASSPLDRFTGELFF. The DNA of the CDR3 is TGTGCCAGCAGCCCGCTCGACAGATTCACCGGGGAGCTGTTTTTT.